One sample yielded the 29 T cell receptor beta chains listed below, sequenced in a study of cytomegalovirus exposure and HLA in healthy donors. Primers for the PCR totalled 60 Vbeta and 13 Jbeta. Sequenced by immunoSEQ multiplex PCR; TCRdb stores in-frame clones only, minus some. The sample's table shows about 160,000 clones. The specimen sequenced was PBMCs. The receptors originated from a man aged 25-45 years in good health and CMV-seronegative.

V usage is TRBV7-2 and J usage is TRBJ2-7, with a tentative D call TRBD1 (5 bases). Germline V gene sequence: CDR1 SGHTA, CDR2 FQGNSA. Trimming pared 7 bases from V and 5 bases from J, leaving 21 bases between. The CDR3 contains 15 residues. The CDR3 protein is CASTKEKVGRNEQYF. The DNA for the CDR3 is TGTGCCAGCACCAAAGAGAAAGTGGGGCGGAACGAGCAGTACTTC.

The chain carries TRBV7-2 and TRBJ1-2, with D tentatively TRBD1 (6 bases). Trimming took off 1 base at V and 0 bases at J, with 12 bases between the two ends. In germline, CDR1 is SGHTA, CDR2 FQGNSA. The CDR3 runs to 16 residues. The CDR3 nucleotides read TGTGCCAGCAGCTTAGGGACAGCAATTCCTAACTATGGCTACACCTTC. Translating gives CASSLGTAIPNYGYTF.

The J gene is TRBJ2-7, the V gene TRBV2, with a weak D call TRBD1 (7 bases). CDR3 size: 15 residues. V lost 5 bases to trimming and J lost 2 bases, with 16 bases between them. The germline V gene encodes CDR1 SNHLY and CDR2 FYNNEI. The CDR3 DNA is TGTGCCAGCAGTCCGTGGGGGGACAGAGCCTACGAGCAGTACTTC. Its protein product is CASSPWGDRAYEQYF.

The rearrangement joins TRBV10-1 to TRBJ2-5; no reliable D call. V was pared by 0 bases and J by 5 bases, with 10 bases between. Germline assignment: CDR1 WNHNN and CDR2 SYGVQD (reference sequence). The CDR3 is 14 residues long. This CDR3 is CASSESMMRETQYF. CDR3 coding DNA: TGCGCCAGCAGTGAGTCGATGATGCGGGAGACCCAGTACTTC.

The chain is built from TRBV5-8 and TRBJ2-1; 7 bases are a match to TRBD2. The V gene end was trimmed by 2 bases and the J gene end by 0 bases; junction bases not matched to a gene: 8. The CDR3 has 17 residues. The germline gives CDR1 SGHTS, CDR2 YDEGEE. CDR3 coding DNA: TGTGCCAGCAGCTTTGGGCTAGCGGTCGACTCCTACAATGAGCAGTTCTTC. It yields the protein CASSFGLAVDSYNEQFF.

The chain couples TRBV28 to TRBJ1-5, with 9 bases matching TRBD1. The CDR3 totals 16 residues. The germline V gene has CDR1 MDHEN and CDR2 SYDVKM. Trimming at V came to 4 bases and at J to 5 bases, leaving 9 bases not matched to a gene. CDR3 residues: CASSSYRDRVHQPQHF. For the CDR3, the DNA is TGTGCCAGCAGTTCTTACCGGGACAGGGTGCATCAGCCCCAGCATTTT.

J is TRBJ1-1 and V is TRBV19, with D possibly TRBD1 on 6 matching bases. V dropped 9 bases and J dropped 5 bases, with 19 bases sitting between them. Germline values: CDR1 LNHDA, CDR2 SQIVND (reference sequence). This CDR3 contains 14 residues. The CDR3 DNA reads as TGTGCCAGCTCCCCAGGGGTCGGGACAACTGAAGCTTTCTTT. This codes for CASSPGVGTTEAFF.

The chain has TRBV4-1 and TRBJ2-3; 10 nucleotides match TRBD2. The V gene end was trimmed by 3 bases and the J gene end by 2 bases; junction bases not matched to a gene: 5. From germline, CDR1 is MGHRA and CDR2 YSYEKL. The CDR3 consists of 16 residues. The CDR3 DNA sequence: TGCGCCAGCAGCCAGTCTAGCGGGAGAGACACAGATACGCAGTATTTT. Protein sequence: CASSQSSGRDTDTQYF.

Note on this clone: The junction departs from germline at one end; a sequencing error may be responsible. The rearrangement uses TRBV18 and TRBJ2-3; the D gene is possibly TRBD2 (6 bases). Germline loops: CDR1 KGHSH, CDR2 LQKENI. CDR3 length: 11 amino acids. Written as DNA, the CDR3 is TGTGCCAGCTCAACGCCGGGACTTCTCAGTTTT. Encoded protein: CASSTPGLLSF.

V usage is TRBV29-1 and J usage is TRBJ1-5, with TRBD1 matching 9 bases. V shed 5 bases and J 5 bases; nucleotides not matched to a gene: 7. This CDR3 region has 14 residues. The germline V gene encodes CDR1 SQVTM and CDR2 ANQGSEA. CDR3 sequence (DNA): TGCAGCGTTTTAAGGGGGGACAGGGATCAGCCCCAGCATTTT. Its protein is CSVLRGDRDQPQHF.

This chain connects TRBV6-6 to TRBJ1-4, with D possibly matching TRBD1 (6 bases). CDR1 MNHNY and CDR2 SVGAGI come from the germline V gene (reference sequence). V dropped 9 bases and J dropped 8 bases, with 16 bases sitting between them. This CDR3 is built from 13 residues. CDR3 nucleotides: TGTGCCAGTACTTTAAGGGGGTACGAAAAACTGTTTTTT. Its protein product is CASTLRGYEKLFF.

This rearrangement joins TRBV28 to TRBJ2-3; D not certain. The CDR3 sequence is 12 residues long. V lost 6 bases and J lost 6, with 10 bases in between. Germline values: CDR1 MDHEN, CDR2 SYDVKM. CDR3 region: CASRPTMDTQYF. In nucleotides, the CDR3 is TGTGCCAGCAGGCCGACAATGGATACGCAGTATTTT.

The CDR3: CASSSGYEANVLTF. CDR3 coding DNA: TGTGCCAGCAGTTCCGGGTACGAGGCCAACGTCCTGACTTTC. V gene TRBV6-5 combines with J gene TRBJ2-6, with unresolved D. Germline CDR1 is MNHEY and CDR2 is SVGAGI. The CDR3 spans 14 residues. V shed 4 bases and J shed 6 bases, with 10 bases lying between them.

V gene TRBV9 combines with J gene TRBJ1-5; D unclear. The CDR3 has 11 residues. The V and J ends lost 5 bases and 6 bases respectively, with 6 bases between them. Germline values: CDR1 SGDLS, CDR2 YYNGEE. The CDR3 spells CASRRSQPQHF. The CDR3, as DNA: TGTGCCAGCAGAAGGAGTCAGCCCCAGCATTTT.

J is TRBJ1-3 and V is TRBV25-1; D not certain. Trimming pared 7 bases from V and 0 bases from J, leaving 10 bases between. CDR3 length equals 14 residues. Germline loops: CDR1 MGHDK, CDR2 SYGVNS. CDR3 nucleotides: TGTGCCAGCATGATAGCGGGCTCTGGAAACACCATATATTTT. Amino acid sequence: CASMIAGSGNTIYF.

The chain carries TRBV2 and TRBJ2-1, with D possibly matching TRBD1 (6 bases). This CDR3 is 13 amino acids long. V was shortened by 5 bases and J by 10 bases, with 15 bases between the two germline ends. The V gene's germline CDR1 is SNHLY and CDR2 FYNNEI. The CDR3, as DNA: TGTGCCAGCAGTCCTGGACAGTTCCGGGAGCAGTTCTTC. Translated: CASSPGQFREQFF.

The chain carries TRBV11-3 and TRBJ2-3; 9 bases align to TRBD2. J lost 5 bases, V lost 2 bases, and 8 bases had no gene match. CDR3 length: 16 amino acids. Per the germline V gene, CDR1 is SGHNT and CDR2 is YENEEA. CDR3 in DNA: TGTGCCAGCAGCTTACTTAGCGGGAGTGTTGGAGATACGCAGTATTTT. The encoded protein is CASSLLSGSVGDTQYF. The whole variable domain, filled in from reference TRBV11-3 and TRBJ2-3, reads EAGVVQSPRYKIIEKKQPVAFWCNPISGHNTLYWYLQNLGQGPELLIRYENEEAVDDSQLPKDRFSAERLKGVDSTLKIQPAELGDSAVYLCASSLLSGSVGDTQYFGPGTRLTVL.

The CDR3 is CASHKTSGGADTQYF. The CDR3 DNA reads as TGTGCCAGTCATAAGACTAGCGGGGGCGCAGATACGCAGTATTTT. The chain is built from TRBV19 and TRBJ2-3; 12 nucleotides match TRBD2. V shed 8 bases and J 4 bases; nucleotides not matched to a gene: 7. The CDR3 covers 15 residues. Looked up from germline, CDR1 is LNHDA and CDR2 is SQIVND (reference sequence).

The chain couples TRBV5-1 to TRBJ2-4; TRBD2 agrees at 8 bases. There are 14 residues in the CDR3. The V gene's germline CDR1 is SGHRS and CDR2 YFSETQ. Losses at the gene ends were 3 bases for V and 13 bases for J; bases not matched to a gene: 12. CDR3 residues: CASSWGELAAQQYF. The CDR3 region has the DNA TGCGCCAGCAGCTGGGGGGAACTAGCGGCACAACAGTACTTC.

This rearrangement joins TRBV9 to TRBJ2-3; no clear D. The length of the CDR3 is 14 residues. The V and J ends lost 2 bases and 4 bases respectively, with 11 bases between them. Per the germline V gene, CDR1 is SGDLS and CDR2 is YYNGEE. The CDR3, as DNA: TGTGCCAGCAGCGTCGGTGAAGTTTCAGATACGCAGTATTTT. Protein sequence: CASSVGEVSDTQYF.

This sequence joins TRBV19 and TRBJ2-2; maybe TRBD1 (6 bases). V was shortened by 5 bases and J by 5 bases, with 15 bases between the two germline ends. The CDR3 contains 15 residues. CDR1 is LNHDA, CDR2 SQIVND, per germline (reference sequence). The CDR3 DNA sequence: TGTGCCAGTAGTTTGGGACACCCGGGGACCGGGGAGCTGTTTTTT. This gives the protein CASSLGHPGTGELFF.

The chain uses TRBV6-1 and TRBJ2-2, with D possibly matching TRBD1 (7 bases). The CDR3 extends over 15 amino acids. V was cut by 8 bases and J by 2 bases, with 15 bases left in between. In germline, CDR1 is MNHNS, CDR2 SASEGT. The CDR3, as DNA: TGTGCCAGCTTTGGGCAGGGGGGTAACACCGGGGAGCTGTTTTTT. It yields the protein CASFGQGGNTGELFF.

V and J are TRBV10-2 and TRBJ1-4; TRBD1 matches 10 bases. Germline CDR1 and CDR2: WSHSY and SAAADI. V trimming: 7 bases; J trimming: 6 bases; junction bases outside the gene matches: 8. The CDR3 consists of 15 residues. In DNA, the CDR3 is TGCGCCAGCATGACCGGGACAGGGGATCATGAAAAACTGTTTTTT. It yields the protein CASMTGTGDHEKLFF.

This chain joins TRBV2 and TRBJ2-1, with TRBD2 matching 10 bases. Looked up from germline, CDR1 is SNHLY and CDR2 is FYNNEI. After removal of 6 bases from V and 6 bases from J, the junction contained 8 bases not matched to a gene. The CDR3 has 15 amino acids. The CDR3 sequence is CASRGLPSGGNEQFF. The CDR3 DNA is TGTGCCAGCAGAGGATTACCTAGCGGGGGCAATGAGCAGTTCTTC. The whole variable domain, remainder taken from reference TRBV2 and TRBJ2-1, is EPEVTQTPSHQVTQMGQEVILRCVPISNHLYFYWYRQILGQKVEFLVSFYNNEISEKSEIFDDQFSVERPDGSNFTLKIRSTKLEDSAMYFCASRGLPSGGNEQFFGPGTRLTVL.

With respect to this clone: The identical CDR3 is also encoded by other nucleotide sequences in the sample. Here the CDR3 reads CASSSGQSSNTEAFF. CDR3 in DNA: TGTGCCAGCAGCTCTGGACAGAGTTCGAACACTGAAGCTTTCTTT. This chain uses TRBV7-2 with TRBJ1-1, with D possibly matching TRBD1 (6 bases). V shed 4 bases and J shed 1 base, with 13 bases lying between them. The CDR3 runs 15 residues. Per germline, CDR1 SGHTA and CDR2 FQGNSA.

The V call is TRBV20-1, the J call TRBJ1-2; D is undetermined. The germline gives CDR1 DFQATT, CDR2 SNEGSKA (reference sequence). The CDR3 is 11 amino acids. CDR3 amino acids: CRGDYPYGYTF. CDR3 DNA: TGCAGGGGAGATTACCCTTATGGCTACACCTTC.

The chain has TRBV27 and TRBJ1-1, with TRBD1 as a possible D gene (6 bases). The CDR3 has 13 amino acids. Germline CDR1 is MNHEY and CDR2 is SMNVEV (reference sequence). The V end was cut by 7 bases, the J end by 7 bases, with 16 bases between. The CDR3 here is CASTPETGSEAFF. The CDR3 DNA follows: TGTGCCAGCACCCCGGAGACAGGCAGTGAAGCTTTCTTT.

The CDR3 DNA is TGCGCCAGCAGCCAAGGGACAGGGGGCAGGTCTAATGAAAAACTGTTTTTT. Protein product: CASSQGTGGRSNEKLFF. The rearrangement links TRBV5-1 to TRBJ1-4, with TRBD1 matching 12 bases. The trim removed 4 bases at V and 3 bases at J, leaving 7 bases unmatched. CDR3 length: 17 residues. CDR1 is SGHRS and CDR2 is YFSETQ in the germline V gene.

This chain links TRBV7-2 with TRBJ2-1; TRBD1 matches 9 bases. Trimming at V came to 5 bases and at J to 1 base, leaving 6 bases not matched to a gene. The CDR3 contains 16 residues. Germline V gene data show CDR1 as SGHTA and CDR2 as FQGNSA. The CDR3 region has the DNA TGTGCCAGCAGCCCCAACGGACAGGGGTCCTACAATGAGCAGTTCTTC. It yields the protein CASSPNGQGSYNEQFF.